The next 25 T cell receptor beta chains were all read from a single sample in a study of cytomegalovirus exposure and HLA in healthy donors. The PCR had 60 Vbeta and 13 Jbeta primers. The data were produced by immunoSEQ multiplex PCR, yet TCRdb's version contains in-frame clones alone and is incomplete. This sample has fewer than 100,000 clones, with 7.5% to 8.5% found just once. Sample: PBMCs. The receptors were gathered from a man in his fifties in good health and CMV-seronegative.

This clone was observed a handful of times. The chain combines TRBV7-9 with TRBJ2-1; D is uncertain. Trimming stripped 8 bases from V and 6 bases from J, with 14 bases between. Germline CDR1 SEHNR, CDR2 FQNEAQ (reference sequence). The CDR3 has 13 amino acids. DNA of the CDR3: TGTGCCAGCGTCTACTCTAGTTTCAATGAGCAGTTCTTC. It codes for CASVYSSFNEQFF.

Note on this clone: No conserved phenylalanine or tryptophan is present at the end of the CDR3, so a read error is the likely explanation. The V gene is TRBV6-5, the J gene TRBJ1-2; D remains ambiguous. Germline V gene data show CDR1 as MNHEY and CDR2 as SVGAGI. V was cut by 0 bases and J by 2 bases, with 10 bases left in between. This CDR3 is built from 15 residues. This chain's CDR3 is CASSYSQTVNYGYTS. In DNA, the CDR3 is TGTGCCAGCAGTTACTCCCAGACTGTGAACTATGGCTACACCTCC.

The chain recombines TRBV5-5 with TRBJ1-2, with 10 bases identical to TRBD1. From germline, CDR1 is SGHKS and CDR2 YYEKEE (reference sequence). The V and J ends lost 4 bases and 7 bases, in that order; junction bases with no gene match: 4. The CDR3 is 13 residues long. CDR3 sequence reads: CASSPWTGGGYTF. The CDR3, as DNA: TGTGCCAGCAGCCCCTGGACAGGGGGTGGCTACACCTTC.

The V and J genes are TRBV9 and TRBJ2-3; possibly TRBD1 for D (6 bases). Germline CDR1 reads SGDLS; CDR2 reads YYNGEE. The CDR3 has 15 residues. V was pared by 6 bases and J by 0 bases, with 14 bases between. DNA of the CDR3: TGTGCCAGCACCCCTCAGGGGTTTAGCACAGATACGCAGTATTTT. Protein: CASTPQGFSTDTQYF.

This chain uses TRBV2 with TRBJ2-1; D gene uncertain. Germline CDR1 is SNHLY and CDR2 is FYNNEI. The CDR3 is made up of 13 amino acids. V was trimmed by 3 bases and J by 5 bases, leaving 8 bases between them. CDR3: CASSDGANNEQFF. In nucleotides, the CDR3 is TGTGCCAGCAGTGACGGAGCGAACAATGAGCAGTTCTTC.

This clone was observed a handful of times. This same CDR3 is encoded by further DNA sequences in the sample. CDR3 in DNA: TGTGCCATCCAGGACAGGGACTACGAGCAGTACTTC. Its protein product is CAIQDRDYEQYF. This chain uses TRBV10-3 with TRBJ2-7, with 8 bases that match TRBD1. Germline values: CDR1 ENHRY, CDR2 SYGVKD. The J segment lost 3 bases and the V segment lost 8 bases, leaving 3 bases of the junction unmatched. The CDR3 totals 12 residues.

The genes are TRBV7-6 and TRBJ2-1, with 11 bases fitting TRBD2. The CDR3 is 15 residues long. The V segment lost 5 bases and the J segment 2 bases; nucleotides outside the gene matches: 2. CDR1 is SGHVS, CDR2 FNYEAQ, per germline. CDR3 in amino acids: CASSQLAGAYNEQFF. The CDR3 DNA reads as TGTGCCAGCAGCCAACTAGCGGGGGCCTACAATGAGCAGTTCTTC.

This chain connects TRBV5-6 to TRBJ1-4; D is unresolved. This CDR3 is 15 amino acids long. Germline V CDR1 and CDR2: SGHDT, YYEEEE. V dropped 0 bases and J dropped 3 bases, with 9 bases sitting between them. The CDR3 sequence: CASSLVSRANEKLFF. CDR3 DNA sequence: TGTGCCAGCAGCTTGGTCAGCCGGGCTAATGAAAAACTGTTTTTT. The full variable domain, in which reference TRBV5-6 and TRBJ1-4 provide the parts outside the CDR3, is DAGVTQSPTHLIKTRGQQVTLRCSPKSGHDTVSWYQQALGQGPQFIFQYYEEEERQRGNFPDRFSGHQFPNYSSELNVNALLLGDSALYLCASSLVSRANEKLFFGSGTQLSVL.

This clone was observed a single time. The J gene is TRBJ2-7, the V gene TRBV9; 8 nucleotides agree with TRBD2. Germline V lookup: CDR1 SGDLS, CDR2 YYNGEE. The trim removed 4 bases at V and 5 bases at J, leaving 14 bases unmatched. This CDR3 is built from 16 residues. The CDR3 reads CASSPRAGTSGDEQYF. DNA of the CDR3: TGTGCCAGCAGCCCTCGCGCCGGGACTAGTGGGGACGAGCAGTACTTC. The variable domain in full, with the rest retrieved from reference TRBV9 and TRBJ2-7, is DSGVTQTPKHLITATGQRVTLRCSPRSGDLSVYWYQQSLDQGLQFLIQYYNGEERAKGNILERFSAQQFPDLHSELNLSSLELGDSALYFCASSPRAGTSGDEQYFGPGTRLTVT.

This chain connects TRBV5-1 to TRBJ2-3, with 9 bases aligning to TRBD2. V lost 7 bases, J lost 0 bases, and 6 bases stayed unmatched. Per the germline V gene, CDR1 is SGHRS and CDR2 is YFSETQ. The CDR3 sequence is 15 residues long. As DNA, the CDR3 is TGCGCCAGCGCCCTAGCGGGGTCTAGCACAGATACGCAGTATTTT. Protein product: CASALAGSSTDTQYF.

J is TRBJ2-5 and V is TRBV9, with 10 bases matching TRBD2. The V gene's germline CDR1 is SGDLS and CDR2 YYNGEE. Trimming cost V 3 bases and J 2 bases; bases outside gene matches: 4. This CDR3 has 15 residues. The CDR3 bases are TGTGCCAGCAGCGCAGGACTAGCGGTACAAGAGACCCAGTACTTC. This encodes CASSAGLAVQETQYF.

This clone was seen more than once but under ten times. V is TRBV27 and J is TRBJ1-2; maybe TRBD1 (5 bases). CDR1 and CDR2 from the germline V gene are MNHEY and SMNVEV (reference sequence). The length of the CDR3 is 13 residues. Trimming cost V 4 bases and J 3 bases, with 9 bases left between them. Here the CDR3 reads CASSSGSDYGYTF. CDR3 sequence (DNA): TGTGCCAGCAGTTCAGGGTCCGACTATGGCTACACCTTC.

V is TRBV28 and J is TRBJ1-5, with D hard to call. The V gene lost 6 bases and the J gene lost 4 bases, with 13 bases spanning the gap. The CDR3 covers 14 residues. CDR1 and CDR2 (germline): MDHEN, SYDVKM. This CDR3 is CASSRGYANQPQHF. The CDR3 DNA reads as TGTGCCAGCAGCCGCGGCTACGCGAATCAGCCCCAGCATTTT.

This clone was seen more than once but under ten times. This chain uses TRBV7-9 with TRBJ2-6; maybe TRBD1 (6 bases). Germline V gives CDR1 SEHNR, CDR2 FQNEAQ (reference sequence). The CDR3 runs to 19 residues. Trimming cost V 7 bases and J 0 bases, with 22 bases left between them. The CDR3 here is CASTKLPPGVLSGANVLTF. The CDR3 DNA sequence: TGTGCCAGCACCAAACTACCCCCAGGGGTACTCTCTGGGGCCAACGTCCTGACTTTC.

The DNA of the CDR3 is TGTGCCAGGGTGGGGAGGGTCCGGGGGGAGCAGTACTTC. Residues: CARVGRVRGEQYF. The V call is TRBV6-5, the J call TRBJ2-7; 7 bases agree with TRBD2. Unmatched junction bases numbered 12, after V lost 9 bases and J lost 7 bases. Germline assignment: CDR1 MNHEY and CDR2 SVGAGI. There are 13 residues in the CDR3.

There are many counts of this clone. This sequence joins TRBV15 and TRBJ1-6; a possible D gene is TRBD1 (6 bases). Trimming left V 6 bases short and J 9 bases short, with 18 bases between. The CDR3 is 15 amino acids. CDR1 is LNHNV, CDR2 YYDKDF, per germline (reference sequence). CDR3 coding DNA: TGTGCCACCAGAAGGGGGGGCGGTGAGGGTTCACCCCTCCACTTT. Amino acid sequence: CATRRGGGEGSPLHF.

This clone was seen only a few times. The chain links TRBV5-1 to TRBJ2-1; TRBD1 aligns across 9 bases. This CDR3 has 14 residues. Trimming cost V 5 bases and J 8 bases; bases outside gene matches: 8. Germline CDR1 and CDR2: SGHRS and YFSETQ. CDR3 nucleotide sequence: TGCGCCAGCAGTCCGGGACAGGGTATGGATGAGCAGTTCTTC. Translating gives CASSPGQGMDEQFF.

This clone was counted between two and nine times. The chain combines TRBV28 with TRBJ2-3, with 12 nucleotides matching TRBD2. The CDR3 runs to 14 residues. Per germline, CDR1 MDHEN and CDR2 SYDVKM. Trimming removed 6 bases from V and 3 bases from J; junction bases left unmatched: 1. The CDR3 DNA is TGTGCCAGCAGAGGGACTAGCGGGACAGATACGCAGTATTTT. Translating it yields CASRGTSGTDTQYF.

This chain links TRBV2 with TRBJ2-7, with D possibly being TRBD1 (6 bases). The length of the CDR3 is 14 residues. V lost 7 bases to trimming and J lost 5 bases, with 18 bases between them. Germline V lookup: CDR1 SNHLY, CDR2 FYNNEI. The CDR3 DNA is TGTGCCAGCATCCCGCAGGGGATATACAACGAGCAGTACTTC. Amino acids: CASIPQGIYNEQYF.

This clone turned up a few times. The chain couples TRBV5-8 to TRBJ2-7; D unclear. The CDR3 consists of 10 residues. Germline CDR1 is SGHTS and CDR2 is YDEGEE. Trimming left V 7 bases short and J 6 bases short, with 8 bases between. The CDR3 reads CASVGGEQYF. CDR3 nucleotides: TGTGCCAGCGTCGGTGGCGAGCAGTACTTC.

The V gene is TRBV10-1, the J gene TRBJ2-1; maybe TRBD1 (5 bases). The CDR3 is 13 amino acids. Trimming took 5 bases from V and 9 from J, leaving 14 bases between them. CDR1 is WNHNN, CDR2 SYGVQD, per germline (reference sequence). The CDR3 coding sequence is TGCGCCAGCAGTCATCAGGGCCCGGGTGAGCAGTTCTTC. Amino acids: CASSHQGPGEQFF.

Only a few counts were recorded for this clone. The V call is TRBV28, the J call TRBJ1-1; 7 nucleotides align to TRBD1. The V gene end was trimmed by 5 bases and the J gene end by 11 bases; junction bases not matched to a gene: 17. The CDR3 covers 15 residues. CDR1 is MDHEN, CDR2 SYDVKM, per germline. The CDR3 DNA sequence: TGTGCCAGCAGTCTCTTAAAAGGCGACAGGGATGGTGCTTTCTTT. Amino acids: CASSLLKGDRDGAFF.

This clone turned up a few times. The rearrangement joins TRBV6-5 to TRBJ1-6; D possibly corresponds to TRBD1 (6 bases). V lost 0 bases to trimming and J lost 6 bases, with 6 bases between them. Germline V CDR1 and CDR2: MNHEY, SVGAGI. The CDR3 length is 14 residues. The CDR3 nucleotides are TGTGCCAGCAGTTACTCGGACAGTAATTCACCCCTCCACTTT. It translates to CASSYSDSNSPLHF.

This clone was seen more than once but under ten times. CDR3 DNA sequence: TGTGCCAGCAGCAAAAGTCAGGTAAACTATGGCTACACCTTC. It yields the protein CASSKSQVNYGYTF. The chain carries TRBV21-1 and TRBJ1-2; the table's D call, TRBD1, has no DNA check behind it. TRBV21-1 is a documented pseudogene. The CDR3 length is 14 residues.

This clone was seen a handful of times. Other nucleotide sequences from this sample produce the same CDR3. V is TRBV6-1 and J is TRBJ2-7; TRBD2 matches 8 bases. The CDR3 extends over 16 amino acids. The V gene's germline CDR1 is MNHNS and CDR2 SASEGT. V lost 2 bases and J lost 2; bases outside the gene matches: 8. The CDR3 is CASSEWDGGDPYEQYF. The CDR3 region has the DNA TGTGCCAGCAGTGAATGGGACGGGGGGGATCCCTACGAGCAGTACTTC.